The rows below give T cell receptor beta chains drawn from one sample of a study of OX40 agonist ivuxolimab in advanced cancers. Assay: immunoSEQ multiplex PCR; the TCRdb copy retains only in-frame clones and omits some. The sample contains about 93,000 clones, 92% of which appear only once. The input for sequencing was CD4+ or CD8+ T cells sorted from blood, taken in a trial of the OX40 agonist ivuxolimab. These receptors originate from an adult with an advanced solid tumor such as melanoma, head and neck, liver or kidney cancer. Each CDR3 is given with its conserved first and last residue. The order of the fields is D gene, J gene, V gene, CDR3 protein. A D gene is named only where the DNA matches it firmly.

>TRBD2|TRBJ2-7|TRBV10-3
CAISGLAGGYEQYF
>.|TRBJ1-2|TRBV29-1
CSVALANYGYTF
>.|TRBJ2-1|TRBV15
CATSRDEGGYNEQFF
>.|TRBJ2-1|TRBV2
CASSENGAAHQFF
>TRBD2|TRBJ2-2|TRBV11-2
CASSQVSSTSGRPGELFF
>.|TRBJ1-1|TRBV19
CASSQLGLQNTEAFF
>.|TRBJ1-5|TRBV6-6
CASRGAGNQPQHF
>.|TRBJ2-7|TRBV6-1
CASSEIPPNPYEQYF
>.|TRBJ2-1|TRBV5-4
CASSLTSTPYNEQFF
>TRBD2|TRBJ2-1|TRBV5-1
CASSFTSGSYNEQFF
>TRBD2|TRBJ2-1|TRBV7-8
CASSLSGLAGGYNEQFF
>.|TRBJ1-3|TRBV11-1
CASSRNRDAFSSGNTIYF
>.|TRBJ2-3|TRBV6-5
CASSYRTGTDTQYF
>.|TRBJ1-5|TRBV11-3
CASSLGGGGQPQHF
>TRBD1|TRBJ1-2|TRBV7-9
CASSAGQYGYTF
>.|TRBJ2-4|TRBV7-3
CASSFVLRAKNIQYF
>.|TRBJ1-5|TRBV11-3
CASSFVGDPSYSNQPQHF
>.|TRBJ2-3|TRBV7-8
CASSWARGDTQYF
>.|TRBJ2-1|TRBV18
CASSPGVEQFF
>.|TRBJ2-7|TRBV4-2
CASSQAFLLSYEQYF
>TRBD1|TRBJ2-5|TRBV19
CASRLTGGPQETQYF
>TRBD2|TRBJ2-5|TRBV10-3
CAISTTSGVEETQYF
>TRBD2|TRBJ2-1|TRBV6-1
CASSERLAGGNEQFF
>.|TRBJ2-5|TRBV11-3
CASSFGYSYETQYF
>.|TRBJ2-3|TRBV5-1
CASSLEVSGTDTQYF
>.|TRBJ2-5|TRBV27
CASSTAAGLQETQYF
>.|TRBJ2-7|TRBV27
CASSLSFDYEQYF
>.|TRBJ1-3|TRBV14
CASSQAGGNTIYF
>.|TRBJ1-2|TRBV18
CASSPSGANYGYTF
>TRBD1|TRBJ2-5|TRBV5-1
CASSLGQEQETQYF
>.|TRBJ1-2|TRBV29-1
CSVETAGTLNGYTF
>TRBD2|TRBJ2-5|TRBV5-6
CASSLGLAVETQYF
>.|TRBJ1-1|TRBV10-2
CASSEAGFNTEAFF
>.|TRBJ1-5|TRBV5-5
CASSPSWGTDNQPQHF
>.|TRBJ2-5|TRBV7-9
CASSLDGAREETQYF
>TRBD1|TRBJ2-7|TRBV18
CASSPAGGDYEQYF
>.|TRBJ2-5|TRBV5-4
CASSQGQTQETQYF
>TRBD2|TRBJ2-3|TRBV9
CASSVGGGSSDTQYF
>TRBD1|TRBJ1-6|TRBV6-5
CAVTRGQGNSPLHF
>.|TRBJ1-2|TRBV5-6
CASSLATGRNGYTF
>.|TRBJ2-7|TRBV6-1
CASSTERGYGQYF
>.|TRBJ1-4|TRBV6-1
CASSDGANEKLFF